This T cell receptor beta chain was identified in a study of blood T cells in healthy people across ages. Whole-study context: When template switching was applied, about one barcoded beta molecule was captured per two T cells. The study, taken as a whole, reports: The study found more naive CD4+ cells and higher diversity in long-lived than aged donors.

A note on this clonotype: Its specificity is unknown.

The V and J ends lost 3 bases and 3 bases respectively, with 17 bases between them. From germline, CDR1 is MDHEN and CDR2 SYDVKM. The length of the CDR3 is 17 residues. Each sample had at least 6 million PBMCs isolated. The authors ran a second PCR of 7 to 11 cycles using a sample-barcoded 5' primer and a J-beta primer mix. Each cDNA molecule was tagged by a template-switch adaptor with 12 random nucleotides. TCRdb passed the 5' RACE reads through MiXCR, listing each CDR3 protein once. The sample carries some 1.4 million distinct CDR3 sequences, around two fifths recorded once. This receptor was identified in a woman aged 18-29 years in good health. Sample: blood. The chain carries TRBV28 and TRBJ1-4; TRBD1 might be the D (5 bases). The CDR3 DNA sequence: TGTGCCAGCAGTTTTAGTCCGGGTGACAGAGCTAATGAAAAACTGTTTTTT. It is translated as CASSFSPGDRANEKLFF.